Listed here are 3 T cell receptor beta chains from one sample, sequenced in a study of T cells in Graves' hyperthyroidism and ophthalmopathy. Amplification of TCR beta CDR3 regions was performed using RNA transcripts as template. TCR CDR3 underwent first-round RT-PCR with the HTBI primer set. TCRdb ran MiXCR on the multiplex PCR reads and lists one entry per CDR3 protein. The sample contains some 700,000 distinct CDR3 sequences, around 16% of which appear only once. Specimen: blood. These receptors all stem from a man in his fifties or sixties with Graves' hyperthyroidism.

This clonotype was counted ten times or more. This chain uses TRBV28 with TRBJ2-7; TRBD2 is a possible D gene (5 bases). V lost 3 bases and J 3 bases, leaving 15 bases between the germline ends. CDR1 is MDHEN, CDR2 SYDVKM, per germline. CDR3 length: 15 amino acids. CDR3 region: CASSFLEAPDYEQYF. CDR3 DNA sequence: TGTGCCAGCAGTTTTTTGGAGGCCCCAGACTACGAGCAGTACTTC.

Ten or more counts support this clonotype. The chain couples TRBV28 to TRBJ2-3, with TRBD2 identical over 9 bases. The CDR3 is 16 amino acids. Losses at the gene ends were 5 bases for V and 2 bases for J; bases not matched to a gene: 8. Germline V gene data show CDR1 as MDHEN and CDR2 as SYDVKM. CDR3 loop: CASSIAGASFTDTQYF. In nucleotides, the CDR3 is TGTGCCAGCAGTATAGCGGGAGCGAGCTTCACAGATACGCAGTATTTT.

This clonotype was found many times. In DNA, the CDR3 is TGTGCCAGCAGTTCCCCGGGACTAGCGGGAGGGAGCTCCTACGAGCAGTACTTC. Its protein is CASSSPGLAGGSSYEQYF. The chain links TRBV28 to TRBJ2-7; 16 bases are a match to TRBD2. CDR3 length: 18 residues. Per germline, CDR1 MDHEN and CDR2 SYDVKM. V lost 4 bases and J lost 0; bases outside the gene matches: 6.